The 8 T cell receptor beta chains given below trace back to one sample, sequenced in a study of CD8 T cells in Susac syndrome. The RNA, about 0.45 to 1 ug, was put through reverse transcription using random hexamers. TCRdb itself ran the immunoSEQ multiplex PCR reads through MiXCR, one entry per CDR3 protein. The sample includes 150,000 or so distinct CDR3 sequences, nearly 97% of them seen just once. The sample taken for sequencing was CD8+ T cells from PBMCs. These TCRs come from a human donor with multiple sclerosis.

CDR3 protein: CASSHLDNEQFF. CDR3 coding DNA: TGTGCCAGCAGCCATCTGGACAATGAGCAGTTCTTC. The chain combines TRBV13 with TRBJ2-1; D call uncertain. Trimming pared 5 bases from V and 5 bases from J, leaving 7 bases between. The CDR3 contains 12 residues. Germline V CDR1 and CDR2: PRHDT, FYEKMQ (reference sequence).

This chain uses TRBV5-4 with TRBJ1-1; D call uncertain. Germline loops: CDR1 SGHNT, CDR2 YYREEE (reference sequence). The V end lost 2 bases, the J end lost 1 base, and 3 bases lay between the germline ends. The CDR3 loop spans 12 amino acids. The CDR3 reads CASSFTNTEAFF. In DNA, the CDR3 is TGTGCCAGCAGCTTTACGAACACTGAAGCTTTCTTT. Together with reference TRBV5-4 and TRBJ1-1, the CDR3 gives the full variable domain: ETGVTQSPTHLIKTRGQQVTLRCSSQSGHNTVSWYQQALGQGPQFIFQYYREEENGRGNFPPRFSGLQFPNYSSELNVNALELDDSALYLCASSFTNTEAFFGQGTRLTVV.

The J gene is TRBJ2-7, the V gene TRBV28; a weak D match, TRBD2 (5 bases). V shed 3 bases and J shed 0 bases, with 15 bases lying between them. The CDR3 contains 16 residues. Germline V gene lookup returns CDR1 MDHEN and CDR2 SYDVKM. The CDR3 coding sequence is TGTGCCAGCAGTTTGGGTAGATGGGGAGCCTCCTACGAGCAGTACTTC. Its translation: CASSLGRWGASYEQYF.

The chain joins TRBV9 to TRBJ1-6; unclear D gene. Germline CDR1 and CDR2: SGDLS and YYNGEE. The CDR3 length is 12 residues. V was shortened by 2 bases and J by 9 bases, with 6 bases between the two germline ends. The CDR3 DNA reads as TGTGCCAGCAGCGTGTATGGTTCACCCCTCCACTTT. Residues: CASSVYGSPLHF.

V usage is TRBV30 and J usage is TRBJ2-7; the D gene is possibly TRBD2 (6 bases). Trimming stripped 1 base from V and 2 bases from J, with 21 bases between. The CDR3 runs 17 residues. Germline V gene sequence: CDR1 GTSNPN, CDR2 SVGIG (reference sequence). CDR3 sequence (DNA): TGTGCCTGGAGTGGGAGAGAATTTCGGGGGTTCCCCTACGAGCAGTACTTC. Translating it yields CAWSGREFRGFPYEQYF.

The CDR3: CASSTAGQHTGELFF. The CDR3 bases are TGTGCCAGCAGCACAGCGGGACAGCACACCGGGGAGCTGTTTTTT. The rearrangement links TRBV9 to TRBJ2-2, with D perhaps assigned TRBD1 or TRBD2 (7 bases each). V was pared by 4 bases and J by 3 bases, with 13 bases between. From germline, CDR1 is SGDLS and CDR2 YYNGEE. The CDR3 extends over 15 amino acids.

V usage is TRBV3-1 and J usage is TRBJ2-1, with a possible D match to TRBD2 (6 bases). V dropped 0 bases and J dropped 0 bases, with 12 bases sitting between them. CDR3 length equals 17 residues. Germline CDR1 and CDR2: LGHDT and YNNKEL (reference sequence). The CDR3 spells CASSQDWGDLSYNEQFF. DNA of the CDR3: TGTGCCAGCAGCCAAGATTGGGGGGATCTCTCCTACAATGAGCAGTTCTTC.

The rearrangement uses TRBV19 and TRBJ2-3; D possibly corresponds to TRBD1 (5 bases). Trimming left V 3 bases short and J 4 bases short, with 14 bases between. CDR1 and CDR2 from the germline V gene are LNHDA and SQIVND (reference sequence). The length of the CDR3 is 15 residues. Written as DNA, the CDR3 is TGTGCCAGTAGTATTGGCCAGGGTCGGCCAGATACGCAGTATTTT. Encoded protein: CASSIGQGRPDTQYF.